The 8 T cell receptor beta chains below all came from one sample that was sequenced in a study of early T cells in non-severe SARS-CoV-2 infection. TCRdb processed the 5' RACE reads anew with MiXCR; each CDR3 protein has one entry. The repertoire includes tens of thousands of distinct CDR3 sequences, about 4% of them detected once, and approximately 3% sits in the top ten. Sequencing input: whole blood. The receptor source for this set is an adult who was a healthcare worker with PCR-confirmed SARS-CoV-2 infection or an uninfected control (not recorded which).

Ten or more counts support this clonotype. The rearrangement uses TRBV20-1 and TRBJ1-4, with D possibly being TRBD1 (6 bases). Trimming stripped 6 bases from V and 5 bases from J, with 13 bases between. Looked up from germline, CDR1 is DFQATT and CDR2 is SNEGSKA (reference sequence). The CDR3 covers 13 residues. The DNA of the CDR3 is TGCAGTGCCCGGGGGGGGCCGAATGAAAAACTGTTTTTT. Translated: CSARGGPNEKLFF.

This clonotype was seen many times. The rearrangement uses TRBV7-9 and TRBJ2-7; TRBD2 matches at 10 bases. J lost 6 bases, V lost 5 bases, and 4 bases had no gene match. The germline V gene encodes CDR1 SEHNR and CDR2 FQNEAQ (reference sequence). The CDR3 totals 13 residues. The CDR3 region is CASSPRTSGEQYF. The CDR3 nucleotides read TGTGCCAGCAGCCCGAGGACTAGCGGCGAGCAGTACTTC.

J is TRBJ2-3 and V is TRBV11-2, with 11 positions matching TRBD2. Germline CDR1 reads SGHAT; CDR2 reads FQNNGV. The CDR3 runs 18 residues. J was trimmed by 2 bases and V by 0 bases; bases with no gene match: 7. CDR3 sequence: CASSLEETSGVYTDTQYF. The CDR3 DNA reads as TGTGCCAGCAGCTTAGAGGAGACTAGCGGGGTCTACACAGATACGCAGTATTTT.

This clonotype was detected a few times. The rearrangement joins TRBV30 to TRBJ2-2; no clear D. The V and J ends lost 2 bases and 7 bases respectively, with 11 bases between them. The CDR3 has 13 amino acids. The germline CDR1 and CDR2 sequences are GTSNPN and SVGIG (reference sequence). The CDR3 DNA is TGTGCCTGGAGTCAATATTCAAGCGGGGAGCTGTTTTTT. Protein sequence: CAWSQYSSGELFF.

This clonotype was observed once. One base away lies a much larger clone, so this may be a sequencing read error. The rearrangement joins TRBV5-5 to TRBJ2-1; 7 nucleotides match TRBD1. Germline CDR1 and CDR2: SGHKS and YYEKEE (reference sequence). CDR3 length: 15 residues. V lost 5 bases and J lost 4; bases outside the gene matches: 9. CDR3 sequence: CASRNWDRQYNEQFF. The CDR3 bases are TGTGCCAGCAGAAACTGGGACAGACAATACAATGAGCAGTTCTTC. The variable domain in full, completed from reference TRBV5-5 and TRBJ2-1, reads DAGVTQSPTHLIKTRGQQVTLRCSPISGHKSVSWYQQVLGQGPQFIFQYYEKEERGRGNFPDRFSARQFPNYSSELNVNALLLGDSALYLCASRNWDRQYNEQFFGPGTRLTVL.

This clonotype was detected many times. The chain joins TRBV29-1 to TRBJ2-3, with 14 bases aligning to TRBD2. Germline V gives CDR1 SQVTM, CDR2 ANQGSEA. This CDR3 spans 17 amino acids. V lost 6 bases and J lost 8; bases outside the gene matches: 16. In DNA form, the CDR3 reads TGCAGCGTAGCTTTTCGACTAGCGGGAGGGCAGGGGCCTACGCAGTATTTT. As protein: CSVAFRLAGGQGPTQYF.

V gene TRBV5-1 combines with J gene TRBJ1-1; unclear D gene. V lost 0 bases and J 8 bases, leaving 14 bases between the germline ends. The CDR3 extends over 14 amino acids. Germline V gene sequence: CDR1 SGHRS, CDR2 YFSETQ. The CDR3 nucleotides are TGCGCCAGCAGCTTGGTCGGCGGAACCGTAGAAGCTTTCTTT. Translating it yields CASSLVGGTVEAFF.

The rearrangement links TRBV7-3 to TRBJ2-2; the match to TRBD1 covers 9 bases. Germline trimming cut 5 bases from V and 4 bases from J; bases unmatched to any gene: 5. In germline, CDR1 is SGHTA, CDR2 FQGTGA. This CDR3 is built from 15 residues. In DNA, the CDR3 is TGTGCCAGCAGCCCAACAGGGGGCGGCACCGGGGAGCTGTTTTTT. This translates into CASSPTGGGTGELFF. Based on the CDR3 plus reference TRBV7-3 and TRBJ2-2, the full variable domain is GAGVSQTPSNKVTEKGKYVELRCDPISGHTALYWYRQSLGQGPEFLIYFQGTGAADDSGLPNDRFFAVRPEGSVSTLKIQRTERGDSAVYLCASSPTGGGTGELFFGEGSRLTVL.